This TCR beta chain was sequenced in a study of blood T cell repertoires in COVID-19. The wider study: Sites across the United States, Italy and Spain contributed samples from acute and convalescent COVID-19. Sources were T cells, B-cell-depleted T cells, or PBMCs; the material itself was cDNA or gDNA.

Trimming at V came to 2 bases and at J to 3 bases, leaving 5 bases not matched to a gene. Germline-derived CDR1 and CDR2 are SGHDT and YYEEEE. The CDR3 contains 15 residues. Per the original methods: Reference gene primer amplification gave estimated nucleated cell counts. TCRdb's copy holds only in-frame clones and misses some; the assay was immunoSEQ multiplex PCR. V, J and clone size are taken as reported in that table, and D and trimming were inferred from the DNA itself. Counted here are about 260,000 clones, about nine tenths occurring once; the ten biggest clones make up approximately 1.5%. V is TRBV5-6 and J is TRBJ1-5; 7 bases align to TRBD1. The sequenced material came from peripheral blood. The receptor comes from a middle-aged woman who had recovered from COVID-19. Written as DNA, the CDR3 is TGTGCCAGCAGCTTAGGGGGACAGAACAATCAGCCCCAGCATTTT. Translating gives CASSLGGQNNQPQHF.